Listed below are T cell receptor beta chains from one sample, sequenced in a study of cytomegalovirus exposure and HLA in healthy donors. Only in-frame clones appear in the TCRdb table, and some are missing; sequencing was by immunoSEQ multiplex PCR. The sample has over 150,000 clones, 65% to 70% seen once. Sequencing was carried out using PBMCs. These receptor sequences come from a woman younger than 35 in good health and CMV-seropositive. Both conserved end residues are part of each CDR3. The D gene is left open where the match is weak. Size is omitted from some rows. Given values are once, few, many or a class for expanded clones.

CASSYGQGAYQPQHF	TGTGCCAGCAGTTACGGACAGGGCGCATATCAGCCCCAGCATTTT	.	TRBV27	TRBJ1-5	TRBD1
CAIKSNMNEQFF	TGTGCCATCAAGTCGAACATGAATGAGCAGTTCTTC	.	TRBV10-3	TRBJ2-1	.
CASSLVQAGETQYF	TGCGCCAGCAGCTTGGTACAGGCCGGCGAGACCCAGTACTTC	.	TRBV5-1	TRBJ2-5	.
CASSPPGQRGVIILHF	TGTGCCAGCAGCCCACCGGGACAGAGGGGCGTGATTATTCTCCACTTT	.	TRBV7-9	TRBJ1-6	TRBD1
CATSRGTSSSYEQYF	TGTGCCACCAGCAGAGGGACATCGAGCTCCTACGAGCAGTACTTC	.	TRBV15	TRBJ2-7	.
CARRTGGSSYEQYF	TGCGCCAGAAGGACAGGGGGAAGCTCCTACGAGCAGTACTTC	few	TRBV5-1	TRBJ2-7	TRBD1
CASSNLGLTGAVSSYNEQFF	TGTGCCAGTAGTAATCTCGGGTTAACAGGGGCCGTGAGCTCCTACAATGAGCAGTTCTTC	.	TRBV19	TRBJ2-1	TRBD1
CASSGSGGGARGANVLTF	TGTGCCAGCAGCGGGTCGGGCGGGGGGGCCCGTGGGGCCAACGTCCTGACTTTC	few	TRBV9	TRBJ2-6	TRBD2
CASSEVPGMFNYGYTF	TGTGCCAGCAGTGAAGTCCCAGGAATGTTCAACTATGGCTACACCTTC	.	TRBV6-1	TRBJ1-2	.
CASSQLSAVSGANVLTF	TGCGCCAGCAGCCAACTATCCGCGGTCTCTGGGGCCAACGTCCTGACTTTC	.	TRBV5-1	TRBJ2-6	.
CASSQEYLGQADYGYTF	TGCGCCAGCAGCCAAGAGTACCTGGGACAGGCGGACTATGGCTACACCTTC	few	TRBV4-1	TRBJ1-2	TRBD1
CASSARTVNYGYTF	TGTGCCAGCAGCGCTCGGACAGTGAATTATGGCTACACCTTC	.	TRBV7-9	TRBJ1-2	.